This T cell receptor beta chain originates from a study of molecular identifiers for immune sequencing clone quantification. CDR3 length: 17 amino acids. CDR1 and CDR2 (germline): PRHDT, FYEKMQ (reference sequence). Trimming took 5 bases from V and 0 from J, leaving 19 bases between them. TCRdb passed the PCR reads through MiXCR, listing each CDR3 protein once. Here the sample spans over 550,000 distinct CDR3 sequences, 25% being singletons. This sequence originates from a human donor in good health. Some libraries in this study had Jurkat cell RNA spiked in. The chain recombines TRBV13 with TRBJ1-2; no clear D. The sequenced sample consisted of naive CD8+ T cells from blood, with Jurkat cell RNA spiked in. Subset noted: FACS-sorted CD8+CD4-CCR7+CD45RA+ naive T cells. CDR3 coding DNA: TGTGCCAGCAGCCCAACCCTGCCGGCCATAACTAACTATGGCTACACCTTC. Protein: CASSPTLPAITNYGYTF.